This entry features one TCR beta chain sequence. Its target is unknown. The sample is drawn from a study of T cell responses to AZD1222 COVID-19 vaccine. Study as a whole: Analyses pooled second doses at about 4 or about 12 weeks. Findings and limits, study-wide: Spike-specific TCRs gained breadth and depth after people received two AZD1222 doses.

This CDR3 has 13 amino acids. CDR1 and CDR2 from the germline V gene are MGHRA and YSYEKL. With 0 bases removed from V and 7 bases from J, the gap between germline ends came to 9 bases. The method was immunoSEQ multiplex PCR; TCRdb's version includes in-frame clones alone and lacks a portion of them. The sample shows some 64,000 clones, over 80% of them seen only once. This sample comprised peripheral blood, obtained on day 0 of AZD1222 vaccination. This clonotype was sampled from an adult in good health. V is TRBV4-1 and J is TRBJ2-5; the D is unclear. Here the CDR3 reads CASSQDPVGTQYF. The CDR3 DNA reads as TGCGCCAGCAGCCAAGATCCGGTTGGGACCCAGTACTTC.